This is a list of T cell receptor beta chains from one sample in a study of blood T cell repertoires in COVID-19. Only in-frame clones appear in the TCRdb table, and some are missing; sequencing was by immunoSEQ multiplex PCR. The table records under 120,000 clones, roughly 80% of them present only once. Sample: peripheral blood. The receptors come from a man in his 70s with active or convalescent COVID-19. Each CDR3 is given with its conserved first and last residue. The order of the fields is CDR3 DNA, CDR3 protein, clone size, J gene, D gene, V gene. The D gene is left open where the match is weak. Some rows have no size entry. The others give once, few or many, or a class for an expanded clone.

DNA: TGCGCCAGCAGTGAGCATCAGGGGAGTGAAGCTTTCTTT
CDR3: CASSEHQGSEAFF
size: few
J: TRBJ1-1
D: -
V: TRBV10-1

DNA: TGTGCCAGCAGCCAAGACCCAGGGGAACGTGGGTACAATGAGCAGTTCTTC
CDR3: CASSQDPGERGYNEQFF
size: -
J: TRBJ2-1
D: -
V: TRBV14

DNA: TGTGCCAGCAGTCAAAGGCGGGGGGAGGCTGAAGCTTTCTTT
CDR3: CASSQRRGEAEAFF
size: -
J: TRBJ1-1
D: -
V: TRBV27

DNA: TGCGCCAGCAGCTCGACAGGGAACACCGGGGAGCTGTTTTTT
CDR3: CASSSTGNTGELFF
size: -
J: TRBJ2-2
D: -
V: TRBV5-1

DNA: TGTGCCTGGGTACAGGGGTATAATTCACCCCTCCACTTT
CDR3: CAWVQGYNSPLHF
size: -
J: TRBJ1-6
D: TRBD1
V: TRBV30

DNA: TGTGCCTGGGGACGTCTTGCCAAAAACATTCAGTACTTC
CDR3: CAWGRLAKNIQYF
size: -
J: TRBJ2-4
D: -
V: TRBV30

DNA: TGTGCCAGCAGTAGACCCGGGCCTAGCCCTAATCAGCCCCAGCATTTT
CDR3: CASSRPGPSPNQPQHF
size: once
J: TRBJ1-5
D: -
V: TRBV28

DNA: TGCGCCAGCAGCTTATTAGAAGCTGCAGATACGCAGTATTTT
CDR3: CASSLLEAADTQYF
size: -
J: TRBJ2-3
D: -
V: TRBV5-1

DNA: TGCGCCAGCAGCCCAGGACAGCTGGAAGAGACCCAGTACTTC
CDR3: CASSPGQLEETQYF
size: -
J: TRBJ2-5
D: -
V: TRBV4-1

DNA: TGTGCCAGCAGGCCCAGGGTGAAGGCTGGAAACACCATATATTTT
CDR3: CASRPRVKAGNTIYF
size: -
J: TRBJ1-3
D: -
V: TRBV21-1

DNA: TGTGCCAGCAGCTCCGCCGGGAGGGACATTCAGTACTTC
CDR3: CASSSAGRDIQYF
size: -
J: TRBJ2-4
D: TRBD2
V: TRBV9

DNA: TGTGCCAGCTCACCACCGGGGACAGGTAACACTGAAGCTTTCTTT
CDR3: CASSPPGTGNTEAFF
size: -
J: TRBJ1-1
D: TRBD1
V: TRBV18

DNA: TGTGCCAGCAGTTTTGAGACAGGGTATGGGAACACTGAAGCTTTCTTT
CDR3: CASSFETGYGNTEAFF
size: -
J: TRBJ1-1
D: TRBD1
V: TRBV28

DNA: TGTGCCAGCAGACAGTTTAACTCTGGAAACACCATATATTTT
CDR3: CASRQFNSGNTIYF
size: -
J: TRBJ1-3
D: -
V: TRBV28

DNA: TGTGCCTGGAGTGTAAGCGGGGGCCCCACTGAGCAGTTCTTC
CDR3: CAWSVSGGPTEQFF
size: -
J: TRBJ2-1
D: TRBD2
V: TRBV30

DNA: TGTGCCAGTAGTATAGTCCCCGGACTAGCGGGAGGTATAGAAACCCGAGAGACCCAGTACTTC
CDR3: CASSIVPGLAGGIETRETQYF
size: -
J: TRBJ2-5
D: TRBD2
V: TRBV19

DNA: TGTGCCAGCAGGCCACTCCGGGACACGCTTCCAACAGCTTTCTTT
CDR3: CASRPLRDTLPTAFF
size: -
J: TRBJ1-1
D: -
V: TRBV6-5

DNA: TGCGCCAGCAGCCCAGACAGGGCGGGTCAGCCCCAGCATTTT
CDR3: CASSPDRAGQPQHF
size: -
J: TRBJ1-5
D: TRBD1
V: TRBV5-1

DNA: TGTGCCAGCAGGGTCACAGGGGGCGGACAGCCCCAGCATTTT
CDR3: CASRVTGGGQPQHF
size: -
J: TRBJ1-5
D: TRBD1
V: TRBV6-5

DNA: TGTGCCACACTTCTCATCGGGACAGGGGGCGCAGGAGGCTACACCTTC
CDR3: CATLLIGTGGAGGYTF
size: -
J: TRBJ1-2
D: TRBD1
V: TRBV27

DNA: TGTGCCAGCCTGCCCAGGGTTCCTGGGGCCAACGTCCTGACTTTC
CDR3: CASLPRVPGANVLTF
size: -
J: TRBJ2-6
D: -
V: TRBV27

DNA: TGTGCCACCAGATCCAGGGGGAGTGGAAACACCATATATTTT
CDR3: CATRSRGSGNTIYF
size: -
J: TRBJ1-3
D: TRBD1
V: TRBV15